The 3 T cell receptor beta chains below come from one sample, sequenced in a study of read filtering for tumor transcriptome and immune sequencing. The library was built from about 400 ng RNA with molecular barcoded adaptors for alpha/delta and beta/gamma chains. One entry per CDR3 protein results from TCRdb running MiXCR on the reads. The sample has 85,000 to 100,000 distinct CDR3 sequences, 20% to 25% seen once. Sequenced sample: a population of CD138-negative cells sorted from bone marrow. These receptors all stem from a donor over 35 with multiple myeloma.

This clonotype was counted at least ten times. This chain links TRBV28 with TRBJ1-5; D remains unclear. This CDR3 contains 13 residues. Germline V CDR1 and CDR2: MDHEN, SYDVKM. Trimming removed 3 bases at V and 3 bases at J, with 6 bases between. The CDR3 region is CASSFSLNQPQHF. DNA for the CDR3: TGTGCCAGCAGTTTTAGCCTCAATCAGCCCCAGCATTTT.

There are many counts of this clonotype. CDR3 in DNA: TGTGCCAGCAGCTTACGACTAGTCAATGAGCAGTTCTTC. This encodes CASSLRLVNEQFF. The rearrangement uses TRBV11-2 and TRBJ2-1, with D maybe TRBD2 (6 bases). Germline CDR1 is SGHAT and CDR2 is FQNNGV. Between the trimmed V and J ends, which lost 2 bases and 6 bases, there was a span of 8 bases. The CDR3 runs 13 residues.

Written as DNA, the CDR3 is TGTGCCAGCAGTTCAGGGGGTTCGGTTAATGAAAAACTGTTTTTT. This translates into CASSSGGSVNEKLFF. This chain links TRBV28 with TRBJ1-4; 7 nucleotides line up with TRBD1. The CDR3 runs to 15 residues. Germline lookup yields CDR1 MDHEN and CDR2 SYDVKM. J gave up 4 bases and V 4 bases, and 6 bases lay outside the gene matches.